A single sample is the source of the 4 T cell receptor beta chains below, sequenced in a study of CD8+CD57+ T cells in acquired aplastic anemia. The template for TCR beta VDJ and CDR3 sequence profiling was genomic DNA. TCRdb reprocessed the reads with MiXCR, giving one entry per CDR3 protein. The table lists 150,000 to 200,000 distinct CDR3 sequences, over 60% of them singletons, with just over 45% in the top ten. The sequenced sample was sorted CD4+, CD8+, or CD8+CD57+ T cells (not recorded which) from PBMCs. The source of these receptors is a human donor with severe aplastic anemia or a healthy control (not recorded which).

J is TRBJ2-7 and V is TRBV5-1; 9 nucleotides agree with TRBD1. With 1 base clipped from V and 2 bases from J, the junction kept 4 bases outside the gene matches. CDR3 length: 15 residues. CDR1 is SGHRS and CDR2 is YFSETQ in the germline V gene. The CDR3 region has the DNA TGCGCCAGCAGCTTGATTTGGGACAGGGCCTACGAGCAGTACTTC. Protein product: CASSLIWDRAYEQYF.

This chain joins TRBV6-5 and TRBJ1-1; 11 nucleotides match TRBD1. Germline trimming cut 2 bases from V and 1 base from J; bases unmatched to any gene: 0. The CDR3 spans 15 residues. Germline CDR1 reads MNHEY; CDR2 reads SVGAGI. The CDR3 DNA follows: TGTGCCAGCAGTTACGGGACAGGGGGGAACACTGAAGCTTTCTTT. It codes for CASSYGTGGNTEAFF.

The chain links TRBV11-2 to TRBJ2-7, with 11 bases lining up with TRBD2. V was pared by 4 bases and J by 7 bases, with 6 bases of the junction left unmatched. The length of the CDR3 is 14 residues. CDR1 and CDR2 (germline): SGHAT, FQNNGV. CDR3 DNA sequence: TGTGCCAGCAGCTCACTAGCGGGAGAGGGGGAGCAGTACTTC. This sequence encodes CASSSLAGEGEQYF.

The CDR3 DNA is TGCAGTGCTACCAGGGGGGGCACCTCCGAGCAGTACTTC. Protein: CSATRGGTSEQYF. The chain combines TRBV20-1 with TRBJ2-7; perhaps D is TRBD1 or TRBD2 (7 bases each). Trimming cost V 4 bases and J 6 bases, with 16 bases left between them. Germline V CDR1 and CDR2: DFQATT, SNEGSKA (reference sequence). This CDR3 is 13 amino acids long.